Each of the 20 T cell receptor beta chains below was sequenced from the same sample in a study of blood T cell repertoires in COVID-19 (dated by TCRdb to 2020 to 2022). Libraries were constructed by the immunoSEQ multiplex PCR assay. TCRdb carries this immuneACCESS record with in-frame sequences only. Its versions omit some clonotypes, under half of them owing to an unresolved V gene in the studies checked, with the rest unexplained. For this sample the table gives approximately 230,000 clones, of which 85% to 90% were detected only once. Jointly, the top ten make up under 2% of the sample. Sequencing was performed on PBMCs or T cells enriched from blood (not recorded which). The receptor set was obtained from a middle-aged man who had recovered from COVID-19.

The chain employs TRBV7-6 and TRBJ2-7, with TRBD2 matching over 7 bases. There are 14 residues in the CDR3. The J segment lost 5 bases and the V segment lost 3 bases, leaving 7 bases of the junction unmatched. The germline V gene encodes CDR1 SGHVS and CDR2 FNYEAQ. The CDR3 is CASSFAGEVNEQYF. CDR3 in DNA: TGTGCCAGCAGCTTCGCGGGAGAGGTGAACGAGCAGTACTTC.

The genes are TRBV4-3 and TRBJ2-7; D perhaps matches TRBD1 (5 bases). CDR3 length: 15 amino acids. CDR1 and CDR2 (germline): LGHNA, YSLEER. V lost 0 bases to trimming and J lost 0 bases, with 9 bases between them. The CDR3, as DNA: TGCGCCAGCAGCCAAGATGACAGCCCCTCCTACGAGCAGTACTTC. This codes for CASSQDDSPSYEQYF.

This chain connects TRBV18 to TRBJ1-3; no firm D call. Germline values: CDR1 KGHSH, CDR2 LQKENI. The CDR3 totals 15 residues. V was shortened by 3 bases and J by 3 bases, with 12 bases between the two germline ends. CDR3 sequence reads: CASSPQESHGNTIYF. DNA of the CDR3: TGTGCCAGCTCACCTCAGGAAAGTCATGGAAACACCATATATTTT.

This chain links TRBV19 with TRBJ1-1; 8 bases are shared with TRBD1. V trimming: 5 bases; J trimming: 3 bases; junction bases outside the gene matches: 11. CDR1 and CDR2 (germline): LNHDA, SQIVND (reference sequence). This CDR3 comprises 16 residues. CDR3 sequence reads: CASSDQGALTDTEAFF. CDR3 DNA: TGTGCCAGTAGTGACCAGGGGGCCCTAACGGACACTGAAGCTTTCTTT. Supplemented by reference TRBV19 and TRBJ1-1, the full variable domain reads DGGITQSPKYLFRKEGQNVTLSCEQNLNHDAMYWYRQDPGQGLRLIYYSQIVNDFQKGDIAEGYSVSREKKESFPLTVTSAQKNPTAFYLCASSDQGALTDTEAFFGQGTRLTVV.

The chain carries TRBV3-1 (or the pseudogene TRBV3-2) and TRBJ1-4; no firm D call. CDR1 LGHDT and CDR2 YNNKEL come from the germline V gene (reference sequence). Trimming pared 5 bases from V and 8 bases from J, leaving 15 bases between. CDR3 size: 14 residues. The DNA of the CDR3 is TGTGCCAGCAGCGGCGGATTCTCGGGGGAAAAACTGTTTTTT. It specifies CASSGGFSGEKLFF.

The chain combines TRBV21-1 with TRBJ2-7; TRBD2 is taken as the D call from the table, unchecked against the DNA. TRBV21-1 is designated a pseudogene. This CDR3 has 15 residues. This chain's CDR3 is CASSSHKAGGYEQYF. The CDR3 region has the DNA TGTGCCAGCAGCTCCCATAAAGCGGGGGGATACGAGCAGTACTTC.

DNA for the CDR3: TGTGCCAGCTCTCCAACTAGCGGGTTCTCCTACAATGAGCAGTTCTTC. Amino acids: CASSPTSGFSYNEQFF. The J gene is TRBJ2-1, the V gene TRBV18; 9 bases are a match to TRBD2. The ends lost 6 bases at V and 0 bases at J; junction bases unmatched: 6. CDR1 and CDR2 (germline): KGHSH, LQKENI. The CDR3 runs to 16 residues. The full variable domain, rest sourced from reference TRBV18 and TRBJ2-1, is NAGVMQNPRHLVRRRGQEARLRCSPMKGHSHVYWYRQLPEEGLKFMVYLQKENIIDESGMPKERFSAEFPKEGPSILRIQQVVRGDSAAYFCASSPTSGFSYNEQFFGPGTRLTVL.

For the CDR3, the DNA is TGTGCCAGCAGCCCCCTCCCCGGACAGCGCCTCTATGGCTACACCTTC. Translating gives CASSPLPGQRLYGYTF. The chain links TRBV5-4 to TRBJ1-2; tentative D call: TRBD1 (6 bases). Germline V gives CDR1 SGHNT, CDR2 YYREEE (reference sequence). V was shortened by 4 bases and J by 4 bases, with 20 bases between the two germline ends. The CDR3 covers 16 residues.

This clone was recorded once. The DNA of the CDR3 is TGTGCCAGCTCACCTTCCGGGACTAGCGGGGGGGCCTACCGTGAGCAGTTCTTC. This gives the protein CASSPSGTSGGAYREQFF. The V call is TRBV18, the J call TRBJ2-1; 16 bases fit TRBD2. The CDR3 has 18 amino acids. Germline-derived CDR1 and CDR2 are KGHSH and LQKENI. Germline trimming cut 3 bases from V and 9 bases from J; bases unmatched to any gene: 11.

The chain uses TRBV2 and TRBJ2-7; a weak D match, TRBD1 (6 bases). The CDR3 is 15 residues long. The V end lost 4 bases, the J end lost 6 bases, and 19 bases lay between the germline ends. Germline CDR1 is SNHLY and CDR2 is FYNNEI. The CDR3 loop reads CASSGGSAGVAEQYF. The CDR3 nucleotides read TGTGCCAGCAGTGGAGGTTCTGCAGGGGTGGCCGAGCAGTACTTC.

The gene calls are TRBV6-5 and TRBJ2-1; perhaps TRBD1 as D (5 bases). The V end was cut by 2 bases, the J end by 6 bases, with 8 bases between. The germline V gene encodes CDR1 MNHEY and CDR2 SVGAGI. The CDR3 consists of 13 residues. CDR3 residues: CASSYGRGNEQFF. In nucleotides, the CDR3 is TGTGCCAGCAGTTACGGTAGGGGCAATGAGCAGTTCTTC.

V and J are TRBV25-1 and TRBJ1-1, with 10 bases lining up with TRBD1. CDR1 and CDR2 from the germline V gene are MGHDK and SYGVNS. The CDR3 length is 13 residues. J lost 4 bases, V lost 9 bases, and 5 bases had no gene match. In DNA form, the CDR3 reads TGTGCCAGTTTGACAGGGGGCGGCACTGAAGCTTTCTTT. Residues: CASLTGGGTEAFF.

This chain joins TRBV7-2 and TRBJ2-3, with D maybe TRBD2 (5 bases). Deletions cut 6 bases from V and 4 bases from J, with 8 bases between. The CDR3 spans 12 residues. The germline gives CDR1 SGHTA, CDR2 FQGNSA. The DNA of the CDR3 is TGTGCCAGCAGTCAGGACTCAGATACGCAGTATTTT. It specifies CASSQDSDTQYF. Using reference TRBV7-2 and TRBJ2-3 for the parts outside the CDR3, the full variable domain is GAGVSQSPSNKVTEKGKDVELRCDPISGHTALYWYRQSLGQGLEFLIYFQGNSAPDKSGLPSDRFSAERTGGSVSTLTIQRTQQEDSAVYLCASSQDSDTQYFGPGTRLTVL.

The chain has TRBV2 and TRBJ2-1, with TRBD2 matching over 13 bases. From germline, CDR1 is SNHLY and CDR2 FYNNEI. The J segment lost 3 bases and the V segment lost 9 bases, leaving 5 bases of the junction unmatched. CDR3 length: 15 residues. CDR3 amino acids: CARGGTSGNYNEQFF. Written as DNA, the CDR3 is TGTGCCAGGGGGGGGACTAGCGGGAACTACAATGAGCAGTTCTTC.

This clone was found once. The V and J genes are TRBV27 and TRBJ1-2; D is ambiguous. CDR1 is MNHEY and CDR2 is SMNVEV in the germline V gene (reference sequence). V lost 4 bases and J 7 bases, leaving 25 bases between the germline ends. The CDR3 length is 17 residues. Here the CDR3 reads CASSSLAETSIQVGYTF. CDR3 coding DNA: TGTGCCAGCAGTTCCTTGGCAGAAACAAGCATTCAGGTTGGCTACACCTTC.

In nucleotides, the CDR3 is TGTGCCAGCAGTTCAACAGGGGGTAGCTCCTACGAGCAGTACTTC. As protein: CASSSTGGSSYEQYF. V and J are TRBV27 and TRBJ2-7, with 8 nucleotides matching TRBD1. The CDR3 has 15 residues. CDR1 MNHEY and CDR2 SMNVEV come from the germline V gene (reference sequence). The J segment lost 0 bases and the V segment lost 4 bases, leaving 5 bases of the junction unmatched.

The J gene is TRBJ1-6, the V gene TRBV5-4; D possibly corresponds to TRBD1 (6 bases). The V gene lost 0 bases and the J gene lost 7 bases, with 8 bases spanning the gap. The CDR3 is 14 residues long. The germline V gene has CDR1 SGHNT and CDR2 YYREEE (reference sequence). CDR3 sequence: CASSLAGDNSPLHF. CDR3 bases: TGTGCCAGCAGCTTGGCAGGGGACAATTCACCCCTCCACTTT.

The chain joins TRBV5-1 to TRBJ2-7, with 11 bases aligning to TRBD2. V lost 4 bases to trimming and J lost 5 bases; unmatched junction nucleotides: 2. There are 13 residues in the CDR3. Germline loops: CDR1 SGHRS, CDR2 YFSETQ. The CDR3 coding sequence is TGCGCCAGCAGCACACTAGCGGGAGACGAGCAGTACTTC. Translating gives CASSTLAGDEQYF.

This clone was counted ten times or more. The chain employs TRBV6-5 and TRBJ1-1; the D gene is possibly TRBD1 (6 bases). V dropped 5 bases and J dropped 4 bases, with 14 bases sitting between them. The V gene's germline CDR1 is MNHEY and CDR2 SVGAGI. The CDR3 extends over 14 amino acids. CDR3 nucleotide sequence: TGTGCCAGCAGTCCCGACCAGGGGCGCACTGAAGCTTTCTTT. Translated, it gives CASSPDQGRTEAFF.

This clone was seen just once. The chain has TRBV5-6 and TRBJ1-6; 10 bases agree with TRBD1. This CDR3 spans 16 amino acids. CDR1 is SGHDT, CDR2 YYEEEE, per germline. Losses at the gene ends were 0 bases for V and 5 bases for J; bases not matched to a gene: 2. DNA of the CDR3: TGTGCCAGCAGCTTGGCCGGGACAGGGGATAATTCACCCCTCCACTTT. Encoded protein: CASSLAGTGDNSPLHF. The complete variable domain, with remaining parts taken from reference TRBV5-6 and TRBJ1-6, reads DAGVTQSPTHLIKTRGQQVTLRCSPKSGHDTVSWYQQALGQGPQFIFQYYEEEERQRGNFPDRFSGHQFPNYSSELNVNALLLGDSALYLCASSLAGTGDNSPLHFGNGTRLTVT.